One and the same sample provided the 9 T cell receptor beta chains below, sequenced in a study of PD-1 blockade in classical Hodgkin lymphoma. Each of the patients experienced relapse following autologous stem cell transplantation, and their brentuximab vedotin exposure differed. The protocol was immunoSEQ multiplex PCR, while the TCRdb copy is restricted to in-frame clones and leaves out a portion. This table has under 15,000 clones, roughly 80% appearing once. Source: peripheral blood mononuclear cells (PBMCs), taken at baseline. The receptors were sampled from a human donor with classical Hodgkin lymphoma.

J is TRBJ2-5 and V is TRBV19, with TRBD1 matching 9 bases. Germline assignment: CDR1 LNHDA and CDR2 SQIVND (reference sequence). V lost 3 bases, J lost 5 bases, and 10 bases stayed unmatched. The CDR3 contains 16 residues. The CDR3 nucleotides read TGTGCCAGTAGTATTGTTGGGACAGGGCTGGGGGAGACCCAGTACTTC. It codes for CASSIVGTGLGETQYF.

V usage is TRBV5-4 and J usage is TRBJ2-3, with D tentatively TRBD1 (6 bases). The germline CDR1 and CDR2 sequences are SGHNT and YYREEE (reference sequence). Trimming stripped 4 bases from V and 5 bases from J, with 17 bases between. The CDR3 runs to 15 residues. The CDR3 region has the DNA TGTGCCAGCAGCCCTGCTGGTCCAGGGGAAGATACGCAGTATTTT. Encoded protein: CASSPAGPGEDTQYF.

The chain uses TRBV19 and TRBJ1-4; 8 bases map to TRBD1. The V segment lost 4 bases and the J segment 1 base; nucleotides outside the gene matches: 2. Germline V CDR1 and CDR2: LNHDA, SQIVND (reference sequence). The CDR3 contains 15 residues. The CDR3: CASSTGGVTNEKLFF. In nucleotides, the CDR3 is TGTGCCAGTAGTACAGGGGGCGTAACTAATGAAAAACTGTTTTTT.

This chain links TRBV10-3 with TRBJ2-5; TRBD1 agrees at 7 bases. Losses at the gene ends were 6 bases for V and 7 bases for J; bases not matched to a gene: 20. This CDR3 region has 17 residues. CDR1 and CDR2 (germline): ENHRY, SYGVKD. For the CDR3, the DNA is TGTGCCATCAGCCGACAGGGTAAAGAAAACCCGGCGGGGACCCAGTACTTC. Its protein is CAISRQGKENPAGTQYF.

The chain is built from TRBV11-2 and TRBJ2-7; 7 bases match TRBD2. The CDR3 has 14 amino acids. V lost 2 bases and J lost 2; bases outside the gene matches: 3. Germline CDR1 reads SGHAT; CDR2 reads FQNNGV. For the CDR3, the DNA is TGTGCCAGCAGCTTAAAAGGGACTACCTACGAGCAGTACTTC. It encodes CASSLKGTTYEQYF.

The CDR3 DNA is TGTGCCAGCAGCGCCCTGGACAAGGGAACAAATACGCAGTATTTT. It yields the protein CASSALDKGTNTQYF. The gene calls are TRBV9 and TRBJ2-3, with a weak D call TRBD1 (5 bases). V lost 3 bases and J lost 7, with 18 bases in between. The CDR3 loop spans 15 amino acids. Germline V gene data show CDR1 as SGDLS and CDR2 as YYNGEE. The full variable domain, completed using reference TRBV9 and TRBJ2-3, is DSGVTQTPKHLITATGQRVTLRCSPRSGDLSVYWYQQSLDQGLQFLIQYYNGEERAKGNILERFSAQQFPDLHSELNLSSLELGDSALYFCASSALDKGTNTQYFGPGTRLTVL.

The V call is TRBV6-5, the J call TRBJ1-1; D ambiguous. The length of the CDR3 is 13 residues. V was clipped by 2 bases and J by 3 bases, with 7 bases between them. CDR1 and CDR2 (germline): MNHEY, SVGAGI. The CDR3 DNA follows: TGTGCCAGCAGTTACGGACGGTACACTGAAGCTTTCTTT. Protein product: CASSYGRYTEAFF.

The chain couples TRBV5-1 to TRBJ2-7, with unresolved D. Trimming removed 4 bases at V and 6 bases at J, with 14 bases between. The CDR3 extends over 13 amino acids. Germline CDR1 reads SGHRS; CDR2 reads YFSETQ. The CDR3 spells CASSPSPGSEQYF. DNA of the CDR3: TGCGCCAGCAGCCCGAGTCCCGGTTCCGAGCAGTACTTC.

V and J are TRBV2 and TRBJ2-2; D not resolved. Germline CDR1 SNHLY, CDR2 FYNNEI. The germline V and J ends were trimmed by 5 bases and 8 bases, with 12 bases remaining between them. This CDR3 comprises 13 residues. The CDR3 coding sequence is TGTGCCAGCAGTCGAGACCCCGCGGGGGAGCTGTTTTTT. This translates into CASSRDPAGELFF.